This entry lists 20 T cell receptor beta chains sequenced from one sample in a study of Graves' ophthalmopathy and Graves' hyperthyroidism. The authors amplified TCR beta CDR3 regions, and they did so from RNA transcripts for repertoire sequencing. After a first-round RT-PCR with HTBI primers, a second-round multiplex PCR was run. TCRdb re-analysed the multiplex PCR reads in MiXCR, keeping a single row per CDR3 protein. Of more than 300,000 distinct CDR3 sequences listed, approximately 18% were seen once; the top ten hold 2.4%. Sample: peripheral blood. These receptors were collected from an adult woman with stable Graves' hyperthyroidism.

The CDR3 is CASLLGGGGSNQPQHF. In DNA form, the CDR3 reads TGTGCCAGCCTTCTAGGGGGGGGAGGCAGCAATCAGCCCCAGCATTTT. The chain recombines TRBV28 with TRBJ1-5; D is perhaps TRBD1 (6 bases). The germline CDR1 and CDR2 sequences are MDHEN and SYDVKM. Deletions cut 8 bases from V and 1 base from J, with 18 bases between. The CDR3 has 16 residues.

A few counts support this clonotype. V usage is TRBV29-1 and J usage is TRBJ2-1, with D perhaps matching TRBD2 (5 bases). Trimming took 0 bases from V and 5 from J, leaving 8 bases between them. CDR3 length: 13 amino acids. Germline lookup yields CDR1 SQVTM and CDR2 ANQGSEA. This CDR3 reads CSVEDWRDNEQFF. The CDR3 DNA sequence: TGCAGCGTTGAAGATTGGCGGGACAATGAGCAGTTCTTC.

This clonotype occurred many times. The chain is built from TRBV27 and TRBJ2-7, with D perhaps TRBD1 (5 bases). V lost 6 bases and J lost 0, with 12 bases in between. The CDR3 has 14 residues. CDR1 and CDR2 (germline): MNHEY, SMNVEV (reference sequence). The CDR3, as DNA: TGTGCCAGCAGACAGGTGGTGCTCTCCTACGAGCAGTACTTC. Protein: CASRQVVLSYEQYF.

In this sample, this clonotype turned up many times. The gene calls are TRBV4-2 and TRBJ1-2; D not resolved. Germline V gene data show CDR1 as LGHNA and CDR2 as YNFKEQ. The CDR3 runs 13 residues. V was trimmed by 1 base and J by 7 bases, leaving 10 bases between them. This CDR3 reads CASSQAGASGYTF. CDR3 sequence (DNA): TGTGCCAGCAGCCAAGCCGGTGCAAGTGGCTACACCTTC.

This clonotype was picked up a small number of times. CDR3 amino acids: CASSTFQEWTIYF. DNA of the CDR3: TGTGCCAGCAGCACGTTCCAGGAGTGGACCATATATTTT. The chain uses TRBV11-2 and TRBJ1-3, with D unclear. This CDR3 has 13 residues. Germline-derived CDR1 and CDR2 are SGHAT and FQNNGV. The V and J ends lost 5 bases and 10 bases respectively, with 15 bases between them.

This clonotype has at least ten counts. The chain is built from TRBV13 and TRBJ1-1; D possibly corresponds to TRBD1 (5 bases). The germline V and J ends were trimmed by 1 base and 0 bases, with 6 bases remaining between them. The V gene's germline CDR1 is PRHDT and CDR2 FYEKMQ (reference sequence). The CDR3 length is 14 residues. DNA for the CDR3: TGTGCCAGCAGCTTAGTAGGGGTGAACACTGAAGCTTTCTTT. This gives the protein CASSLVGVNTEAFF.

This clonotype was seen many times. This sequence joins TRBV6-2 or TRBV6-3 and TRBJ2-2, with TRBD2 matching over 9 bases. V lost 7 bases, J lost 2 bases, and 11 bases stayed unmatched. Germline V gene lookup returns CDR1 MNHEY and CDR2 SVGEGT. The CDR3 runs 17 residues. CDR3 DNA sequence: TGTGCCAGCACCGCCAGAGGTAGCGGGAGCAACACCGGGGAGCTGTTTTTT. Translation gives CASTARGSGSNTGELFF.

This clonotype was found a few times. CDR3 DNA: TGTGCCAGCAGTGAAGCGTGGAATCAGCCCCAGCATTTT. Translating it yields CASSEAWNQPQHF. The rearrangement joins TRBV6-1 to TRBJ1-5; no reliable D call. The germline CDR1 and CDR2 sequences are MNHNS and SASEGT. This CDR3 is 13 amino acids long. V was pared by 0 bases and J by 4 bases, with 4 bases between.

Only a few counts were recorded for this clonotype. The genes are TRBV12-3 or TRBV12-4 and TRBJ2-1, with 15 positions matching TRBD2. This CDR3 spans 15 amino acids. J gave up 6 bases and V 3 bases, and 0 bases lay outside the gene matches. The CDR3 protein is CASSLGLAGGNEQFF. The CDR3 DNA reads TGTGCCAGCAGTTTGGGACTAGCGGGAGGCAATGAGCAGTTCTTC.

This clonotype was counted many times. The genes are TRBV6-1 and TRBJ2-5; 7 nucleotides line up with TRBD1. Looked up from germline, CDR1 is MNHNS and CDR2 is SASEGT. The CDR3 is made up of 15 amino acids. Losses at the gene ends were 5 bases for V and 1 base for J; bases not matched to a gene: 7. The CDR3 DNA reads as TGTGCCAGCAGTCCCCCCGGGACAGCCCAAGAGACCCAGTACTTC. It yields the protein CASSPPGTAQETQYF.

This clonotype was detected many times. The chain links TRBV20-1 to TRBJ1-2; TRBD1 matches at 7 bases. V dropped 6 bases and J dropped 1; count of bases not matched to a gene: 5. The CDR3 extends over 13 amino acids. CDR1 is DFQATT, CDR2 SNEGSKA, per germline (reference sequence). CDR3 residues: CSALGQDNYGYTF. The DNA for the CDR3 is TGCAGTGCCTTAGGACAGGATAACTATGGCTACACCTTC.

This clonotype was recorded many times. This chain links TRBV11-2 with TRBJ2-7, with TRBD1 as a possible D gene (5 bases). The V gene lost 5 bases and the J gene lost 0 bases, with 14 bases spanning the gap. Germline V lookup: CDR1 SGHAT, CDR2 FQNNGV. This CDR3 has 15 amino acids. CDR3 sequence reads: CASSQRQLSSYEQYF. DNA of the CDR3: TGTGCCAGCAGCCAAAGACAGCTCAGCTCCTACGAGCAGTACTTC.

This clonotype was observed at least ten times. The gene calls are TRBV5-1 and TRBJ2-2; D is unresolved. The CDR3 consists of 13 residues. Germline assignment: CDR1 SGHRS and CDR2 YFSETQ. V was trimmed by 3 bases and J by 6 bases, leaving 9 bases between them. CDR3 nucleotides: TGCGCCAGCAGCTATCTTACCCCCGGGGAGCTGTTTTTT. Encoded protein: CASSYLTPGELFF. The full variable domain, with the rest looked up from reference TRBV5-1 and TRBJ2-2, is KAGVTQTPRYLIKTRGQQVTLSCSPISGHRSVSWYQQTPGQGLQFLFEYFSETQRNKGNFPGRFSGRQFSNSRSEMNVSTLELGDSALYLCASSYLTPGELFFGEGSRLTVL.

Worth noting for this clonotype: Germline is not matched at one junction end, which may reflect a read error. The chain employs TRBV6-1 and TRBJ1-1, with D possibly being TRBD1 (6 bases). The CDR3 runs 16 residues. Germline V gives CDR1 MNHNS, CDR2 SASEGT. The CDR3 DNA follows: TGTGCCAGCAGAGGGGGGTCCTCGCCCCTAAAAGCGGAAGTTTTCTTT. Protein sequence: CASRGGSSPLKAEVFF.

This clonotype occurred many times. The V gene is TRBV13, the J gene TRBJ2-2; D is unresolved. The germline V gene has CDR1 PRHDT and CDR2 FYEKMQ (reference sequence). The CDR3 covers 13 residues. Trimming stripped 3 bases from V and 1 base from J, with 3 bases between. Here the CDR3 reads CASSFKNTGELFF. The CDR3 bases are TGTGCCAGCAGCTTCAAGAACACCGGGGAGCTGTTTTTT.

This clonotype was detected many times. The chain is built from TRBV6-1 and TRBJ1-5; D uncertain. CDR1 and CDR2 (germline): MNHNS, SASEGT. CDR3 size: 15 residues. Trimming cost V 3 bases and J 6 bases, with 15 bases left between them. CDR3 bases: TGTGCCAGCAGTGATTTGTATGGTCCGGGTCAGCCCCAGCATTTT. It specifies CASSDLYGPGQPQHF.

The rearrangement links TRBV6-1 to TRBJ2-5; maybe TRBD1 (5 bases). The germline gives CDR1 MNHNS, CDR2 SASEGT. Deletions cut 7 bases from V and 1 base from J, with 16 bases between. The CDR3 loop spans 15 amino acids. CDR3 DNA: TGTGCCAGCACCGACCGGGCAGGGATCCAAGAGACCCAGTACTTC. The encoded protein is CASTDRAGIQETQYF.

This clonotype has at least ten counts. CDR3 region: CASGSSGLKDTEAFF. The CDR3 DNA is TGTGCTAGTGGGTCCTCCGGGTTAAAGGACACTGAAGCTTTCTTT. The chain has TRBV12-5 and TRBJ1-1; D is undetermined. The CDR3 is 15 residues long. With 6 bases removed from V and 3 bases from J, the gap between germline ends came to 17 bases. Germline V gene data show CDR1 as LGHNT and CDR2 as FRNRAP.

This clonotype appeared many times. The chain employs TRBV6-5 and TRBJ1-1; weak D call: TRBD1 (5 bases). Looked up from germline, CDR1 is MNHEY and CDR2 is SVGAGI. Trimming left V 0 bases short and J 3 bases short, with 8 bases between. There are 14 residues in the CDR3. CDR3 sequence reads: CASSYSGDYTEAFF. In DNA form, the CDR3 reads TGTGCCAGCAGTTACTCTGGGGACTACACTGAAGCTTTCTTT.

The CDR3 loop is CASSTDIQETQYF. CDR3 DNA sequence: TGTGCCAGCAGTACAGATATCCAAGAGACCCAGTACTTC. V and J are TRBV27 and TRBJ2-5; D is uncertain. Trimming pared 5 bases from V and 1 base from J, leaving 8 bases between. CDR1 is MNHEY, CDR2 SMNVEV, per germline (reference sequence). The CDR3 has 13 amino acids.